These 11 T cell receptor beta chains were sequenced from one sample in a study of blood T cell repertoires in COVID-19. TCRdb keeps only in-frame clones here, not all; method: immunoSEQ multiplex PCR. The table includes some 330,000 clones, 86% detected once. Source material: PBMCs or T cells enriched from blood (not recorded which). These TCRs come from a man aged 25 to 45 who had recovered from COVID-19.

V usage is TRBV9 and J usage is TRBJ2-2; TRBD1 agrees at 9 bases. This CDR3 is built from 15 residues. Trimming at V came to 3 bases and at J to 5 bases, leaving 5 bases not matched to a gene. Germline V lookup: CDR1 SGDLS, CDR2 YYNGEE. The CDR3 region is CASSGTGDQTGELFF. As DNA, the CDR3 is TGTGCCAGCAGCGGGACAGGGGATCAAACCGGGGAGCTGTTTTTT.

This clone was recorded only once. The CDR3 coding sequence is TGTGCCAGCAGCTTAGTGGCGGGTTTGGGGAACACTGAAGCTTTCTTT. Translation: CASSLVAGLGNTEAFF. The chain couples TRBV11-2 to TRBJ1-1; no clear D. CDR3 length equals 16 residues. CDR1 SGHAT and CDR2 FQNNGV come from the germline V gene. V was cut by 1 base and J by 1 base, with 13 bases left in between.

This chain links TRBV5-5 with TRBJ1-2; TRBD1 aligns across 7 bases. The CDR3 is 15 amino acids. CDR1 is SGHKS and CDR2 is YYEKEE in the germline V gene (reference sequence). The V and J ends lost 0 bases and 3 bases, in that order; junction bases with no gene match: 5. CDR3 coding DNA: TGTGCCAGCAGCTTGGCCGGGACAGACTACTATGGCTACACCTTC. Translating it yields CASSLAGTDYYGYTF.

This chain joins TRBV7-2 and TRBJ2-7; D not resolved. Germline V gene sequence: CDR1 SGHTA, CDR2 FQGNSA. This CDR3 spans 12 amino acids. V was trimmed by 5 bases and J by 6 bases, leaving 11 bases between them. The CDR3 loop reads CASSLRRGEQYF. The CDR3 DNA follows: TGTGCCAGCAGCCTCCGGCGAGGCGAGCAGTACTTC.

The chain joins TRBV4-2 to TRBJ2-5; 7 bases fit TRBD2. The germline CDR1 and CDR2 sequences are LGHNA and YNFKEQ. J gave up 0 bases and V 4 bases, and 8 bases lay outside the gene matches. The CDR3 has 16 amino acids. The CDR3 is CASSPNGEGYQETQYF. For the CDR3, the DNA is TGTGCCAGCAGCCCCAACGGGGAGGGGTACCAAGAGACCCAGTACTTC.

The chain joins TRBV5-1 to TRBJ2-7; 16 nucleotides match TRBD2. CDR3 length: 14 residues. Germline V gene lookup returns CDR1 SGHRS and CDR2 YFSETQ. J lost 9 bases, V lost 2 bases, and 2 bases had no gene match. In DNA form, the CDR3 reads TGCGCCAGCAGCTTCGGGACTAGCGGGAGGGTGCAGTACTTC. Translation gives CASSFGTSGRVQYF. The complete variable domain, with remaining parts taken from reference TRBV5-1 and TRBJ2-7, reads KAGVTQTPRYLIKTRGQQVTLSCSPISGHRSVSWYQQTPGQGLQFLFEYFSETQRNKGNFPGRFSGRQFSNSRSEMNVSTLELGDSALYLCASSFGTSGRVQYFGPGTRLTVT.

The genes are TRBV9 and TRBJ2-1, with D possibly TRBD2 on 6 matching bases. V lost 3 bases, J lost 11 bases, and 18 bases lay in between. CDR1 and CDR2 (germline): SGDLS, YYNGEE. The CDR3 has 14 residues. In nucleotides, the CDR3 is TGTGCCAGCAGCGAGGGGTTGTTAGCGGCTCAGCAGTTCTTC. Amino acids: CASSEGLLAAQQFF.

The chain is built from TRBV5-5 and TRBJ1-1; TRBD1 agrees at 9 bases. Trimming removed 2 bases from V and 3 bases from J; junction bases left unmatched: 5. CDR3 length equals 15 residues. Germline CDR1 SGHKS, CDR2 YYEKEE (reference sequence). The CDR3 loop is CASSFLGQGHTEAFF. For the CDR3, the DNA is TGTGCCAGCAGCTTTTTGGGACAGGGCCACACTGAAGCTTTCTTT.

The chain employs TRBV5-1 and TRBJ2-7; D is possibly TRBD2 (5 bases). V lost 0 bases and J 3 bases, leaving 13 bases between the germline ends. The CDR3 is made up of 15 amino acids. Germline CDR1 and CDR2: SGHRS and YFSETQ. CDR3 bases: TGCGCCAGCAGCTTGGCAGGCGGGCGGCTCTACGAGCAGTACTTC. This encodes CASSLAGGRLYEQYF.

The V call is TRBV4-1, the J call TRBJ2-1; tentative D call: TRBD1 (5 bases). CDR1 and CDR2 from the germline V gene are MGHRA and YSYEKL. The CDR3 contains 13 residues. The V end was cut by 1 base, the J end by 8 bases, with 9 bases between. CDR3 nucleotides: TGCGCCAGCAGCCAAGTCTTCAGGGATGAGCAGTTCTTC. This encodes CASSQVFRDEQFF.

The gene calls are TRBV12-3 or TRBV12-4 and TRBJ1-1, with 7 bases that match TRBD1. The CDR3 spans 12 residues. The CDR3: CAVRGPGTEAFF. The CDR3 DNA reads TGTGCAGTAAGGGGGCCGGGCACTGAAGCTTTCTTT.